This T cell receptor beta chain was identified in a study of blood T cells in healthy people across ages. Around 9.4 milliliters was the volume of peripheral blood drawn from each donor. This clonotype was recorded only once. Primers used in a second PCR of roughly 7 to 12 cycles were a sample-barcoded 5' primer and a J-beta primer mix. Via MiXCR, TCRdb re-called the 5' RACE reads, giving one row per CDR3 protein. Among 1 million or so distinct CDR3 sequences listed, approximately 26% were seen once. These data also formed part of another study, on T cells of mothers and their children. As that report states: For each mother, over 8 million TCR beta CDR3 reads were obtained, and for each child, approximately 3 million.

Sequencing was performed on blood. This TCR derives from a girl aged 2 to 9 in good health.

The CDR3: CSAPQGETTTPEYLDNEQFF. The CDR3 DNA reads TGCAGTGCTCCTCAAGGAGAAACAACCACCCCGGAATACCTAGACAATGAGCAGTTCTTC. J is TRBJ2-1 and V is TRBV20-1; D is ambiguous. The germline gives CDR1 DFQATT, CDR2 SNEGSKA (reference sequence). The CDR3 totals 20 residues. Trimming pared 5 bases from V and 5 bases from J, leaving 34 bases between.